Following are 4 T cell receptor beta chains from one sample sequenced in a study of multiple sclerosis patients with progressive multifocal leukoencephalopathy. Here immunoSEQ multiplex PCR was the method, and the copy in TCRdb shows in-frame clones only, minus some. Of around 25,000 clones listed, 85% to 95% are singletons. Time point of the sample: approximately 11 months of natalizumab therapy. Sequenced here: PBMCs, sampled from a patient treated with natalizumab. Source of these receptors: a young man with multiple sclerosis.

This chain links TRBV15 with TRBJ2-7; TRBD2 aligns across 11 bases. The V and J ends lost 2 bases and 3 bases, in that order; junction bases with no gene match: 0. This CDR3 comprises 14 residues. Germline lookup yields CDR1 LNHNV and CDR2 YYDKDF (reference sequence). Written as DNA, the CDR3 is TGTGCCACCAGCAGACTAGCGGGGGGCTACGAGCAGTACTTC. Its translation: CATSRLAGGYEQYF.

V usage is TRBV6-5 and J usage is TRBJ2-3, with D maybe TRBD2 (6 bases). The CDR3 covers 16 residues. CDR1 and CDR2 (germline): MNHEY, SVGAGI. With 3 bases removed from V and 2 bases from J, the gap between germline ends came to 15 bases. In DNA, the CDR3 is TGTGCCAGCAGTTATCGCGTGGGAGGCCCCACAGATACGCAGTATTTT. This codes for CASSYRVGGPTDTQYF.

The chain recombines TRBV5-1 with TRBJ1-3; the D is unclear. Germline V gene data show CDR1 as SGHRS and CDR2 as YFSETQ. The CDR3 length is 13 residues. V lost 4 bases to trimming and J lost 0 bases, with 5 bases between them. CDR3 residues: CASSLNSGNTIYF. The CDR3 coding sequence is TGCGCCAGCAGCCTCAACTCTGGAAACACCATATATTTT.

The table lists this clone with a few counts. The V and J genes are TRBV18 and TRBJ2-7; 7 positions match TRBD1. CDR1 is KGHSH and CDR2 is LQKENI in the germline V gene. Losses at the gene ends were 5 bases for V and 3 bases for J; bases not matched to a gene: 7. The CDR3 contains 14 residues. The CDR3 region is CASSRGTENYEQYF. CDR3 DNA sequence: TGTGCCAGCTCAAGGGGGACAGAGAACTACGAGCAGTACTTC.